One TCR beta chain is described in this entry. What it binds is unknown. TCRdb used MiXCR to reprocess the reads, holding one entry per CDR3 protein. The profile shows tens of thousands of distinct CDR3 sequences, 15% to 25% of them singletons. The data belong to a study of T cell repertoires in cytomegalovirus infection. Study details: Recently identified HLA-C-restricted CMV epitopes were among the peptides used. From public TCR beta signatures came an indication of both CMV infection and matching HLA type. Overall study findings and caveats: CMV carriers having the relevant HLA were flagged by cumulative public TCR beta family frequency. HLA-C-restricted, CMV-specific TCR beta clonotypes were dominant ex vivo.

Trimming pared 1 base from V and 0 bases from J, leaving 7 bases between. Looked up from germline, CDR1 is MDHEN and CDR2 is SYDVKM. There are 15 residues in the CDR3. Sequencing used CD8+ T cells from cultured PBMCs, obtained from culture after CMV antigen stimulation. The V call is TRBV28, the J call TRBJ2-1, with D hard to call. The sequence was collected from a human donor in good health (CMV status not recorded). Some clones in this sample may be carry-over from other donors' samples. The CDR3 loop is CASSLFGSSYNEQFF. The CDR3 DNA is TGTGCCAGCAGTTTATTTGGAAGCTCCTACAATGAGCAGTTCTTC.